This T cell receptor (beta chain) was identified in a study of CD8 T cells in ankylosing spondylitis. Regarding the study as a whole: There was reportedly significant enrichment of clones that were disease-linked in matched ankylosing spondylitis synovial fluid. For ankylosing spondylitis blood, a TCR beta motif of 8 or 9 highly homologous variants appeared characteristic.

Using quantitative 5'-RACE with molecular barcodes, the authors made TCR beta libraries. From the 5' RACE reads, TCRdb called clonotypes with MiXCR, one entry per CDR3 protein. In the table there are 200,000 to 250,000 distinct CDR3 sequences, about 11% of which are singletons. This clonotype is a singleton in its sample. Its antigen is as yet unknown. The junction differs from germline at one of its ends, possibly a read error. The CDR3 has 16 residues. The germline gives CDR1 MGHDK, CDR2 SYGVNS. The gene calls are TRBV25-1 and TRBJ2-1; TRBD2 agrees at 7 bases. The sequence was obtained from a male donor with ankylosing spondylitis or in good health (not recorded which). Sequences were obtained from blood, either unsorted or a sorted T cell fraction (not recorded which). The CDR3 DNA reads TGTGCCTGCAGTGCTCTCACTAGCGCCGCCTACAATGACCAGTTCTTC. Residues: CACSALTSAAYNDQFF.